This T cell receptor beta chain emerged from a study of T cells in Graves' hyperthyroidism and ophthalmopathy. Overall study: Pretreatment peripheral blood was obtained at initial diagnosis.

RNA transcripts yielded amplified TCR beta CDR3 regions. First-round RT-PCR of the TCR CDR3 relied on the HTBI primer set. TCRdb ran MiXCR on the multiplex PCR reads and lists one entry per CDR3 protein. The data hold some 760,000 distinct CDR3 sequences, with 14% observed a single time. This CDR3 region has 16 residues. After removal of 0 bases from V and 9 bases from J, the junction contained 10 bases not matched to a gene. Germline-derived CDR1 and CDR2 are GTSNPN and SVGIG (reference sequence). General study points: Ophthalmopathy could be told apart from stable hyperthyroidism with a 13 V-J model. Blood shared most expanded thyroid clonotypes above 0.001.

This clonotype showed up just a few times. Its antigen is currently unknown. The receptor's source is a woman aged 18-29 years with Graves' hyperthyroidism. The sequenced sample was blood. The V gene is TRBV30, the J gene TRBJ2-1; TRBD2 aligns across 11 bases. CDR3 residues: CAWSVRLLAGDSEQFF. The CDR3, as DNA: TGTGCCTGGAGTGTACGGTTACTAGCGGGAGATAGTGAGCAGTTCTTC.